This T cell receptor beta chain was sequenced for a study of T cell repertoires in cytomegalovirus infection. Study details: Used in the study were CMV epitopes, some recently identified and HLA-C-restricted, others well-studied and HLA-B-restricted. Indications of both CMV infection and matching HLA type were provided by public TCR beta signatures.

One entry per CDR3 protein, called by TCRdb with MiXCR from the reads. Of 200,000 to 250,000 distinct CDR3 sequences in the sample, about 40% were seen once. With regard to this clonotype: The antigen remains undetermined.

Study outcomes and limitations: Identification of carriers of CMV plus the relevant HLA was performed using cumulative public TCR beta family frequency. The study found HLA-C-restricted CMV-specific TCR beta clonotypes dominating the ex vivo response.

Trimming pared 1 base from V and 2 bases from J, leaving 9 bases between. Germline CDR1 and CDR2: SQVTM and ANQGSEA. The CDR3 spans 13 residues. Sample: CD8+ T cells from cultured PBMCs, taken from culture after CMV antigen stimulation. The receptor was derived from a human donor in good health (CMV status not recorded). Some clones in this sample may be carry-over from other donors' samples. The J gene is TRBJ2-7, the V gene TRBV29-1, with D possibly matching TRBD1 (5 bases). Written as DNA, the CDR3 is TGCAGCGTTGAAGTTAGGGGTCCCTACGAGCAGTACTTC. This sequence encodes CSVEVRGPYEQYF.